A single sample is the source of the 30 T cell receptor beta chains below, sequenced in a study of T cells in pancreatic ductal adenocarcinoma. Sequencing was performed with immunoSEQ multiplex PCR; in TCRdb, only in-frame clones are kept and a portion is missing. This table holds 15,000 to 20,000 clones, around nine tenths found once. Surgery without prior neoadjuvant therapy was the treatment of the selected pancreatic ductal adenocarcinoma patients. Sample: PBMCs. The receptors were sampled from a human donor with pancreatic ductal adenocarcinoma.

The J gene is TRBJ2-2, the V gene TRBV5-6; D is unclear. CDR3 length: 14 residues. From germline, CDR1 is SGHDT and CDR2 YYEEEE. V lost 1 base and J lost 2, with 6 bases in between. In DNA form, the CDR3 reads TGTGCCAGCAGCTTGTCAGGCAACACCGGGGAGCTGTTTTTT. This sequence encodes CASSLSGNTGELFF.

This chain joins TRBV4-3 and TRBJ2-4; possibly TRBD1 for D (7 bases). This CDR3 has 13 residues. CDR1 and CDR2 (germline): LGHNA, YSLEER. Trimming removed 8 bases at V and 6 bases at J, with 14 bases between. This chain's CDR3 is CASGEQGGNIQYF. Here the CDR3 DNA reads TGCGCCAGCGGCGAGCAGGGGGGAAACATTCAGTACTTC.

This sequence joins TRBV5-4 and TRBJ2-6; weak D call: TRBD2 (6 bases). The V and J ends lost 0 bases and 1 base respectively, with 14 bases between them. This CDR3 spans 18 amino acids. Germline lookup yields CDR1 SGHNT and CDR2 YYREEE (reference sequence). The CDR3 is CASSLDFVGGSGANVLTF. The CDR3 DNA reads as TGTGCCAGCAGCTTGGACTTTGTCGGGGGATCTGGGGCCAACGTCCTGACTTTC.

J is TRBJ2-7 and V is TRBV4-1, with D possibly matching TRBD2 (6 bases). Germline CDR1 reads MGHRA; CDR2 reads YSYEKL. This CDR3 comprises 15 residues. Trimming removed 7 bases at V and 3 bases at J, with 19 bases between. In DNA form, the CDR3 reads TGCGCCAGCACCCGAGGACCGGGGGAAGGCTACGAGCAGTACTTC. It is translated as CASTRGPGEGYEQYF.

The V gene is TRBV25-1, the J gene TRBJ2-7, with D perhaps matching TRBD1 (5 bases). Germline V gene sequence: CDR1 MGHDK, CDR2 SYGVNS. The CDR3 is 14 residues long. V was cut by 1 base and J by 2 bases, with 9 bases left in between. This CDR3 is CASSEWGGTYEQYF. The CDR3 DNA sequence: TGTGCCAGCAGTGAATGGGGCGGTACCTACGAGCAGTACTTC.

The table lists this clone with a few counts. This chain uses TRBV27 with TRBJ2-3; 15 bases are a match to TRBD2. After removal of 1 base from V and 0 bases from J, the junction contained 8 bases not matched to a gene. The germline V gene encodes CDR1 MNHEY and CDR2 SMNVEV (reference sequence). This CDR3 has 20 amino acids. The DNA for the CDR3 is TGTGCCAGCAGTTTATGGGGGACTAGCGGGGGGAACCCTAGCACAGATACGCAGTATTTT. Its protein is CASSLWGTSGGNPSTDTQYF.

The genes are TRBV29-1 and TRBJ2-7, with 8 bases fitting TRBD2. Germline loops: CDR1 SQVTM, CDR2 ANQGSEA. This CDR3 has 14 amino acids. J gave up 3 bases and V 3 bases, and 7 bases lay outside the gene matches. The CDR3 coding sequence is TGCAGCGTTGACGGCTACGGGAGGGGCTACGAGCAGTACTTC. It codes for CSVDGYGRGYEQYF.

In this sample, this clone turned up a few times. The sample contains more than one DNA sequence encoding this CDR3. The V gene is TRBV6-1, the J gene TRBJ1-6; no clear D gene. The CDR3 consists of 13 residues. Trimming removed 0 bases at V and 8 bases at J, with 5 bases between. Germline V CDR1 and CDR2: MNHNS, SASEGT. The CDR3 is CASSEARYSPLHF. The CDR3 region has the DNA TGTGCCAGCAGTGAAGCCCGGTATTCACCCCTCCACTTT.

This clone appeared once. The V call is TRBV6-6, the J call TRBJ1-1; a weak D match, TRBD1 (5 bases). The germline gives CDR1 MNHNY, CDR2 SVGAGI (reference sequence). The ends were cut back, 0 bases at V and 1 base at J, with 12 bases in the middle. This CDR3 region has 16 residues. Written as DNA, the CDR3 is TGTGCCAGCAGTTACTCAAGTGGACAAGGGAACACTGAAGCTTTCTTT. Translating gives CASSYSSGQGNTEAFF.

The rearrangement joins TRBV5-1 to TRBJ1-6; D unclear. The CDR3 has 13 amino acids. Germline loops: CDR1 SGHRS, CDR2 YFSETQ. V gave up 2 bases and J gave up 7 bases, with 7 bases separating them. The CDR3 loop reads CASSFGGNSPLHF. For the CDR3, the DNA is TGCGCCAGCAGCTTCGGAGGAAATTCACCCCTCCACTTT.

CDR3 in amino acids: CATSRDQGSPPYYGYTF. CDR3 DNA sequence: TGTGCCACCAGCAGAGATCAGGGCTCTCCCCCCTACTATGGCTACACCTTC. The J gene is TRBJ1-2, the V gene TRBV15; a possible D gene is TRBD1 (5 bases). Germline V gene sequence: CDR1 LNHNV, CDR2 YYDKDF (reference sequence). V dropped 0 bases and J dropped 3 bases, with 17 bases sitting between them. This CDR3 region has 17 residues.

This clone was counted a single time. The gene calls are TRBV7-9 and TRBJ1-1, with TRBD1 identical over 7 bases. Trimming cost V 5 bases and J 1 base; bases outside gene matches: 7. The CDR3 totals 15 residues. CDR1 and CDR2 from the germline V gene are SEHNR and FQNEAQ (reference sequence). The chain's CDR3 is CASSPRQGTNTEAFF. As DNA, the CDR3 is TGTGCCAGCAGCCCTCGACAGGGAACGAACACTGAAGCTTTCTTT.

The chain combines TRBV6-4 with TRBJ2-3, with TRBD1 matching over 11 bases. Trimming at V came to 5 bases and at J to 1 base, leaving 5 bases not matched to a gene. Germline V CDR1 and CDR2: MRHNA, SNTAGT. The CDR3 totals 16 residues. The CDR3 nucleotides read TGTGCCAGCAGTCCCGGGACAGGGGGAGGCACAGATACGCAGTATTTT. It is translated as CASSPGTGGGTDTQYF.

V and J are TRBV19 and TRBJ2-3; 7 nucleotides match TRBD2. The CDR3 totals 15 residues. Trimming removed 4 bases from V and 6 bases from J; junction bases left unmatched: 10. Germline-derived CDR1 and CDR2 are LNHDA and SQIVND (reference sequence). This chain's CDR3 is CASSSTSATGDTQYF. CDR3 DNA: TGTGCCAGTAGTAGTACTAGCGCCACCGGCGATACGCAGTATTTT.

The chain couples TRBV28 to TRBJ2-2; 7 nucleotides line up with TRBD2. With V trimmed by 5 bases and J by 0 bases, 6 bases remained unmatched. Germline V gene lookup returns CDR1 MDHEN and CDR2 SYDVKM. The CDR3 spans 16 residues. The CDR3 nucleotides are TGTGCCAGCAGTCGGGGGGATGGTCCGAACACCGGGGAGCTGTTTTTT. Translated, it gives CASSRGDGPNTGELFF.

The chain links TRBV6-1 to TRBJ1-6; no reliable D call. Germline CDR1 is MNHNS and CDR2 is SASEGT. With 0 bases removed from V and 7 bases from J, the gap between germline ends came to 16 bases. The CDR3 loop spans 17 amino acids. The CDR3 sequence is CASSEALKAAGNSPLHF. CDR3 coding DNA: TGTGCCAGCAGTGAAGCGCTCAAGGCAGCGGGGAATTCACCCCTCCACTTT.

CDR3 region: CASSLDLMDTLNTGELFF. CDR3 coding DNA: TGTGCCAGCAGCTTAGATTTGATGGACACCCTGAACACCGGGGAGCTGTTTTTT. The chain employs TRBV7-8 and TRBJ2-2, with D possibly TRBD1 on 5 matching bases. The germline V gene encodes CDR1 SGHVS and CDR2 FQNEAQ. The V end was cut by 1 base, the J end by 1 base, with 16 bases between. CDR3 length: 18 amino acids. The whole variable domain, remainder taken from reference TRBV7-8 and TRBJ2-2, is GAGVSQSPRYKVAKRGQDVALRCDPISGHVSLFWYQQALGQGPEFLTYFQNEAQLDKSGLPSDRFFAERPEGSVSTLKIQRTQQEDSAVYLCASSLDLMDTLNTGELFFGEGSRLTVL.

V is TRBV7-8 and J is TRBJ2-3; 7 bases map to TRBD1. Germline loops: CDR1 SGHVS, CDR2 FQNEAQ. With 4 bases clipped from V and 6 bases from J, the junction kept 10 bases outside the gene matches. The CDR3 has 15 amino acids. CDR3 bases: TGTGCCAGCAGCTCCCGGGACAGTAGCTGGGATACGCAGTATTTT. Translation: CASSSRDSSWDTQYF.

The count of this clone is one. The genes are TRBV19 and TRBJ1-4; D unclear. The CDR3 runs to 18 residues. V was pared by 5 bases and J by 0 bases, with 19 bases between. The germline gives CDR1 LNHDA, CDR2 SQIVND (reference sequence). The CDR3 sequence is CASSDRSSVVATNEKLFF. CDR3 in DNA: TGTGCCAGTAGTGATCGTTCCTCGGTGGTGGCAACTAATGAAAAACTGTTTTTT.

The chain combines TRBV6-1 with TRBJ1-6; 7 nucleotides align to TRBD1. This CDR3 spans 15 amino acids. V shed 7 bases and J 8 bases; nucleotides not matched to a gene: 11. Germline values: CDR1 MNHNS, CDR2 SASEGT. For the CDR3, the DNA is TGTGCCAGCATAAGTCGACAGGGCCAGCATTCACCCCTCCACTTT. Its protein is CASISRQGQHSPLHF.

This clone was found once. The rearrangement links TRBV7-2 to TRBJ1-4; 8 bases align to TRBD1. Germline lookup yields CDR1 SGHTA and CDR2 FQGNSA. CDR3 size: 15 residues. V shed 4 bases and J 4 bases; nucleotides not matched to a gene: 5. In DNA form, the CDR3 reads TGTGCCAGCAGCTCCCAGACAGGGGTTAATGAAAAACTGTTTTTT. Protein product: CASSSQTGVNEKLFF. Complete variable domain (other parts from reference TRBV7-2 and TRBJ1-4): GAGVSQSPSNKVTEKGKDVELRCDPISGHTALYWYRQSLGQGLEFLIYFQGNSAPDKSGLPSDRFSAERTGGSVSTLTIQRTQQEDSAVYLCASSSQTGVNEKLFFGSGTQLSVL.

There are a few counts of this clone. The rearrangement links TRBV29-1 to TRBJ1-1; 9 bases align to TRBD1. V was clipped by 7 bases and J by 1 base; unmatched bases: 13. Germline V lookup: CDR1 SQVTM, CDR2 ANQGSEA. The CDR3 is 16 amino acids. CDR3 nucleotide sequence: TGCAGCGGTGCAGGGGGACAGGGCTCGCGGAACACTGAAGCTTTCTTT. Translating gives CSGAGGQGSRNTEAFF.

J is TRBJ2-4 and V is TRBV4-3, with TRBD2 identical over 8 bases. V shed 1 base and J 3 bases; nucleotides not matched to a gene: 5. Germline V gene sequence: CDR1 LGHNA, CDR2 YSLEER. This CDR3 is built from 16 residues. Here the CDR3 DNA reads TGCGCCAGCAGCCAAGGGGCGGGGGGAGGCAAAAACATTCAGTACTTC. Translating gives CASSQGAGGGKNIQYF.

CDR3 DNA sequence: TGCGCCAGCAGCTTGGGGGCAGGGGTTGATGGCTACACCTTC. As protein: CASSLGAGVDGYTF. This rearrangement joins TRBV5-1 to TRBJ1-2; weak D call: TRBD1 (6 bases). Germline lookup yields CDR1 SGHRS and CDR2 YFSETQ. The CDR3 spans 14 residues. The ends were cut back, 0 bases at V and 6 bases at J, with 12 bases in the middle. The variable domain in full, with the rest retrieved from reference TRBV5-1 and TRBJ1-2, is KAGVTQTPRYLIKTRGQQVTLSCSPISGHRSVSWYQQTPGQGLQFLFEYFSETQRNKGNFPGRFSGRQFSNSRSEMNVSTLELGDSALYLCASSLGAGVDGYTFGSGTRLTVV.

The V gene is TRBV30, the J gene TRBJ1-1; 8 nucleotides match TRBD1. J was trimmed by 5 bases and V by 3 bases; bases with no gene match: 8. CDR3 length: 14 amino acids. The germline V gene has CDR1 GTSNPN and CDR2 SVGIG (reference sequence). CDR3 nucleotides: TGTGCCTGGAGCCAGGACAGGGTAGGAACTGAAGCTTTCTTT. Its translation is CAWSQDRVGTEAFF.

The chain uses TRBV4-3 and TRBJ1-1; possible D gene TRBD1, 5 bases. This CDR3 comprises 14 residues. The ends were cut back, 5 bases at V and 7 bases at J, with 17 bases in the middle. Germline loops: CDR1 LGHNA, CDR2 YSLEER. The CDR3 loop is CASSLGQWDFEAFF. DNA of the CDR3: TGCGCCAGCAGCTTAGGACAATGGGATTTTGAAGCTTTCTTT.

A single count supports this clone. This rearrangement joins TRBV7-2 to TRBJ2-5; a possible D gene is TRBD1 (7 bases). The ends were cut back, 4 bases at V and 5 bases at J, with 17 bases in the middle. CDR3 length equals 15 residues. Germline V CDR1 and CDR2: SGHTA, FQGNSA. The CDR3 DNA follows: TGTGCCAGCAGCTCGTCAGGGGGGCGAGCGGAGACCCAGTACTTC. Translation: CASSSSGGRAETQYF.

The gene calls are TRBV28 and TRBJ1-1; D is unresolved. This CDR3 comprises 14 residues. In germline, CDR1 is MDHEN, CDR2 SYDVKM. The germline V and J ends were trimmed by 5 bases and 1 base, with 11 bases remaining between them. The DNA of the CDR3 is TGTGCCAGCAGTCCCCTAGTGAAGAACACTGAAGCTTTCTTT. Translation gives CASSPLVKNTEAFF.

The chain employs TRBV2 and TRBJ2-7; 7 nucleotides agree with TRBD1. The CDR3 totals 13 residues. Trimming at V came to 7 bases and at J to 2 bases, leaving 5 bases not matched to a gene. Germline CDR1 reads SNHLY; CDR2 reads FYNNEI. The CDR3 region is CASTVGQAYEQYF. The CDR3 DNA follows: TGTGCCAGCACTGTTGGACAGGCCTACGAGCAGTACTTC.

This chain joins TRBV28 and TRBJ2-5, with 10 bases fitting TRBD2. J was trimmed by 4 bases and V by 5 bases; bases with no gene match: 10. Germline CDR1 MDHEN, CDR2 SYDVKM. The CDR3 consists of 16 residues. CDR3 coding DNA: TGTGCCAGCAGTCTAAAAGCGGGGGGGCTGTTAGAGACCCAGTACTTC. As protein: CASSLKAGGLLETQYF.